The text below deals with one T cell receptor (beta chain). No antigen is known for it. Qualities for individual bases were not recorded, and no much larger clone is one base off. Library prep was done by the immunoSEQ multiplex PCR assay. For the multiplex PCR, a mixture combining 60 forward primers for TCR Vbeta segments and 13 reverse primers for TCR Jbeta segments was used. The CDR3 region of rearranged TCR beta genes was amplified from genomic DNA with a multiplex PCR assay. Amplified TCR beta libraries were sequenced as 87-base-pair reads on the Illumina HiSeq System. In the authors' own workflow: A later analysis tallied around 82 million unique TCR beta chains across the 650 to 750 repertoires, and about 10 million of those chains were shared by two or more donors. To remove PCR and sequencing errors, raw reads were error-corrected and collapsed into unique sequences using a nearest-neighbor algorithm that merged closely related sequences. To assign V, D and J gene segments, CDR3 sequences were aligned to IMGT reference sequences. For a sequence to be retained, at least a six-nucleotide match to both a V gene segment and a J gene segment was required. A rearrangement was called productive if the CDR3 had no stop codons and remained in frame with V and J, and every other rearrangement was called non-productive. Following IMGT convention, CDR3 was defined as the stretch from the second conserved V-encoded cysteine up to the conserved J-encoded phenylalanine. The earlier analysis of approximately 500 of the donors excluded sequences that lacked an unambiguous match to a single V gene segment. In an earlier analysis of about 590 of the donors, a V segment was called functional when productive rearrangements were above 56.7%, and segregating when the standard deviation between donors exceeded 5%. A statistical classification framework was developed to diagnose cytomegalovirus status using the catalog of TCR beta chain sequences. In a later analysis, V and J genes were assigned by comparing TCR nucleotide sequences against IMGT/GENE-DB human TR gene sequences. In a later analysis, CDR3 sequences and most-parsimonious VDJ recombination scenarios were assigned using the TCRdist pipeline. In a later analysis, every TCR beta chain was defined by the combination of its CDR3 amino acid sequence and its V-gene family, and reads without a unique V-gene family were dropped. A later analysis removed 592 highly shared, low-generation-probability nucleotide sequences to deal with suspected cross-contamination and a sequencing artifact. A later analysis calculated a clonal expansion index for each public chain from normalized within-repertoire ranks of inferred template counts. In a later analysis, generation probabilities were computed using a VDJ recombination model fitted to out-of-frame rearrangements, and the results were checked against IGoR. In a later analysis, hypergeometric tests were used to score TCR-TCR, TCR-HLA and TCR-CMV co-occurrence, with a repertoire-size bias correction applied to TCR pairs. In a later analysis, false discovery rates were estimated by permuting HLA or CMV assignments 20 times. In a later analysis, co-occurring TCRs were grouped using DBSCAN, and TCRdist sequence similarity was added for clustering within HLA-allele-positive subsets. Co-occurrence clustering excluded repertoires with fewer than 30,000 or more than 120,000 public chains, plus five with anomalous nucleotide sharing. Entries here come from immuneACCESS through TCRdb and include only in-frame sequences with V and J called. Some clones fail to appear in such tables; in the studies checked, an unresolved V gene covers under half of the shortfall, and the cause of the remainder is unknown. V, J and clone size reflect that table, while D and trimming were determined from the DNA. Recorded for this sample are 150,000 to 200,000 clones; over 65% of them occurred a single time. Jointly, the top ten make up roughly 1.5% of the sample.

The sample comes from a study of cytomegalovirus exposure and HLA in healthy donors (dated by TCRdb to about 2017). General notes on the study: In an earlier analysis of 550 to 750 of the donors, 250 to 300 Gb of sequence data and 120 million or so unique TCR beta sequences from 150 million to 200 million T cells were reported. An early release covering some 640 HLA-typed donors comprised approximately 290 gigabases of sequencing data and approximately 85 million unique TCR sequences. The genetic ancestry cluster associated with self-reported Caucasian donors included roughly four fifths of the 300 to 400 genotyped donors. The study aimed to test whether cataloging public T cell receptors could reveal signatures of past pathogen exposure. The study profiled the T cell repertoires of more than 500 subjects by immunosequencing and related them to cytomegalovirus serostatus. Along with the roughly 610-subject first cohort, a separate validation cohort of 120 different subjects was used. To predict cytomegalovirus infection status, the study brought together high-throughput TCR immunosequencing, statistical association of individual TCRs with disease status, and machine learning. A later analysis re-examined previously published TCR beta repertoires from about 670 donors and added high-resolution HLA genotyping to investigate patterns of TCR occurrence. The later analysis used no new phenotypic data to find candidate immune exposures, relying instead on TCR beta sequences and their occurrence across donors. In an earlier analysis of about 590 of the donors, high-throughput TCR beta sequencing was used to judge whether each TCR beta V gene segment behaved as functional or pseudogenic. Donor age, sex, ethnicity and CMV serostatus were compiled together with the repertoire data. A later genetic analysis took genome-wide SNP genotypes for about three fifths of the roughly 700 donors and used that subset as a discovery cohort. Every repertoire in the discovery cohort had been generated on one and the same sequencing platform. HLA typing covered class I and class II loci at four-digit resolution. Typing coverage varied by locus: about 620-640 donors for A, B, C, DRB1 and DQB1; approximately 520 for DQA1; around 570 for DPA1; about 450 for DPB1. About 5 DR-DQ haplotypes were handled as single units for association and clustering, since linkage in the cohort was strong. Across 398 genotyped donors of the cohort, an average of approximately 240,000 unique TCR beta nucleotide sequences per donor were sequenced, and approximately 19% of those sequences were non-productive.

Summary of the overall study and its limitations: Because counts were too low, around 17 rarely observed V segments, including chromosome 9 orphons, were left out of the earlier analysis of about 620 of the donors. Strong co-occurrence of HLA alleles, especially DR and DQ, made assigning TCR associations to individual alleles difficult. In the study, approximately 160 TCR beta chains were listed as associated with cytomegalovirus. Linkage disequilibrium might explain the correlated functional status among segregating V segments, but an unknown experimental factor could not be excluded. A later analysis reported that several top co-occurrence clusters appeared linked to parvovirus B19, influenza, CMV and Epstein-Barr virus. According to a later analysis, TCR association rates differed among HLA loci, with DRB1 alleles showing the most associated TCRs and HLA-C alleles showing the fewest. According to the authors, the approach could potentially be generalized to other disease states and immunological phenotypes. Sequencing depth was assumed to be roughly uniform across donors in the presence/absence analyses, though that assumption may not hold. Most TCR sequences were seen in very few donors, while some public TCRs were found in many individuals. Compared with equally common non-associated chains, HLA-associated TCR beta chains in a later analysis were more clonally expanded and had lower generation probabilities. In a later analysis, some 17,000 TCR beta sequences were associated with specific HLA alleles at a false discovery rate of 0.05. Because HLA typing was unavailable for some donors at each locus, only the typed subset was used in association tests. In an earlier analysis of roughly 500 of the donors, most TCR beta V segments appeared in productive rearrangements about 87% or about 30% of the time, broadly matching IMGT annotations. An association between a missense DCLRE1C variant and V-gene and J-gene trimming of TCR beta chains was found in a later genetic analysis and replicated in an independent cohort. Some IMGT-functional V segments, including TRBV6-2 and TRBV6-3, could not be distinguished by the 87-base-pair reads and were therefore excluded. For the cohort, immune exposure information was limited to CMV serostatus. In vitro tests confirmed that a few of the cytomegalovirus-associated TCR beta chains recognize cytomegalovirus antigens. Only TCR beta chains were sequenced in this cohort, and the absence of alpha or paired-chain data limited detectable features. Cytomegalovirus status was reported to be diagnosed by the classifier with high specificity and sensitivity in both the original and validation cohorts. Compared with the approximately 720-donor mean, donors in an Asian-associated ancestry cluster had fewer N-insertions in productive TCRs, according to a later genetic analysis. A further reported finding was that TCR beta sequences accurately predicted the HLA-A and HLA-B alleles for most subjects in the first cohort. According to a later analysis, most CMV-associated TCR beta chains appeared to be HLA-restricted, and the HLA associations seemed to be driven largely by CMV exposure. A group of highly shared sequence variants was considered likely to be a technical artifact of the sequencing pipeline.

Including the terminal cysteine and phenylalanine, the CDR3 comprises 14 residues. CDR3 DNA only is kept here, 42 bases in frame from base 1. Based on the germline V gene, the CDR1 and CDR2 sequences are SGHTA and FQGNSA. The trim is 5 bases for V and 3 bases for J, with a gap of 11 bases between the germline ends. The cohort consisted of 600 or so healthy bone marrow donors. All cohort members were sampled while nominally healthy, although unrecorded immune exposures were likely present. The donor was CMV seronegative and belonged to the group of around 400 seronegative cohort members. Every donor gave a peripheral blood sample, and the peripheral blood mononuclear cells from that sample were used for TCR beta sequencing. The Qiagen DNeasy Blood Extraction Kit was used to extract genomic DNA from the blood cell samples.

The receptor's source is a young man in good health and CMV-seronegative. The rearrangement joined TRBV7-2 to TRBJ1-3; confidence is insufficient to name the D gene. Sequenced: PBMCs. The CDR3 region reads CASSRRGSGNTIYF. The DNA is TGTGCCAGCAGCCGTCGGGGAAGTGGAAACACCATATATTTT.